Sequencing of this TCR beta chain was carried out in a study of OX40 agonist ivuxolimab in advanced cancers. Study-level findings and limits: With doses of 0.1 to 3.0 mg/kg, CD4+ and CD8+ blood T cells had undergone clonal expansion by week 6. Expanded peripheral T-cell antigen specificity went undetermined.

TCRdb keeps only in-frame clones here, not all; method: immunoSEQ multiplex PCR. Of approximately 58,000 clones in the sample, over 65% were seen once. Per germline, CDR1 MNHEY and CDR2 SVGAGI. There are 13 residues in the CDR3. V shed 6 bases and J 6 bases; nucleotides not matched to a gene: 5. A word on this clone: The target antigen is unknown.

The chain has TRBV6-5 and TRBJ1-3; TRBD1 matches at 7 bases. The sequences come from CD4+ or CD8+ T cells sorted from blood, collected in a trial of the OX40 agonist ivuxolimab. The receptor comes from an adult with an advanced solid tumor such as melanoma, head and neck, liver or kidney cancer. The CDR3 DNA reads TGTGCCAGCAGGGTAGACAGGGAAAACACCATATATTTT. Encoded protein: CASRVDRENTIYF.